One sample yielded the 8 T cell receptor beta chains listed below, sequenced in a study of T cells after posttransplantation cyclophosphamide. Cyclophosphamide on days +3 and +4 followed busulfan-fludarabine conditioning and a marrow graft. TCRdb's table, derived via immunoSEQ multiplex PCR, lists solely in-frame clones and lacks some. The profile shows 10,000 to 15,000 clones, 2% to 2.5% of them singletons. This specimen consisted of PBMCs, obtained after allogeneic stem cell transplant with posttransplant cyclophosphamide. Receptor source: a young adult male patient who received an allogeneic stem cell transplant from a related donor, was CMV-positive, and had no GVHD. A share of the T cells may be of graft donor origin.

The chain is built from TRBV2 and TRBJ2-5; 9 nucleotides match TRBD2. CDR3 length equals 15 residues. J was trimmed by 7 bases and V by 3 bases; bases with no gene match: 9. In germline, CDR1 is SNHLY, CDR2 FYNNEI. The DNA of the CDR3 is TGTGCCAGCAGTGAGATCCGGGCGGGGGGGCGGACCCAGTACTTC. Amino acid sequence: CASSEIRAGGRTQYF.

This rearrangement joins TRBV5-6 to TRBJ2-2, with no clear D. The CDR3 is made up of 13 amino acids. The germline gives CDR1 SGHDT, CDR2 YYEEEE. Between the trimmed V and J ends, which lost 4 bases and 6 bases, there was a span of 10 bases. The DNA for the CDR3 is TGTGCCAGCAGCCCCATAGTCGCCGGGGAGCTGTTTTTT. Amino acid sequence: CASSPIVAGELFF.

There are a few counts of this clone. The J gene is TRBJ2-5, the V gene TRBV7-2; 8 bases map to TRBD2. CDR3 length equals 16 residues. Germline-derived CDR1 and CDR2 are SGHTA and FQGNSA. Unmatched junction bases numbered 13, after V lost 5 bases and J lost 5 bases. The CDR3 loop reads CASSPHSLAEGETQYF. CDR3 DNA sequence: TGTGCCAGCAGCCCCCACTCACTAGCGGAGGGGGAGACCCAGTACTTC.

The chain links TRBV18 to TRBJ2-2; D is possibly TRBD2 (6 bases). Trimming left V 3 bases short and J 7 bases short, with 12 bases between. CDR3 length: 14 residues. Germline-derived CDR1 and CDR2 are KGHSH and LQKENI. The CDR3 coding sequence is TGTGCCAGCTCACCGGGCGGGAATGACGGGGAGCTGTTTTTT. Amino acids: CASSPGGNDGELFF. Variable domain in full (rest from reference TRBV18 and TRBJ2-2): NAGVMQNPRHLVRRRGQEARLRCSPMKGHSHVYWYRQLPEEGLKFMVYLQKENIIDESGMPKERFSAEFPKEGPSILRIQQVVRGDSAAYFCASSPGGNDGELFFGEGSRLTVL.

This sequence joins TRBV13 and TRBJ2-5, with D possibly TRBD2 on 6 matching bases. Deletions cut 7 bases from V and 0 bases from J, with 9 bases between. Germline V lookup: CDR1 PRHDT, CDR2 FYEKMQ (reference sequence). This CDR3 region has 13 residues. The CDR3 nucleotides read TGTGCCAGCAATAGGAGGGACCAAGAGACCCAGTACTTC. Residues: CASNRRDQETQYF. Supplemented by reference TRBV13 and TRBJ2-5, the full variable domain reads AAGVIQSPRHLIKEKRETATLKCYPIPRHDTVYWYQQGPGQDPQFLISFYEKMQSDKGSIPDRFSAQQFSDYHSELNMSSLELGDSALYFCASNRRDQETQYFGPGTRLLVL.

The chain joins TRBV2 to TRBJ1-4; 9 bases map to TRBD1. Germline CDR1 reads SNHLY; CDR2 reads FYNNEI. The junction had 10 bases not matched to a gene; V was cut back by 3 bases and J by 2 bases. The CDR3 extends over 18 amino acids. This chain's CDR3 is CASSDSGQGRYTNEKLFF. In nucleotides, the CDR3 is TGTGCCAGCAGTGATTCGGGACAGGGTCGGTATACTAATGAAAAACTGTTTTTT.

This CDR3 is CASSPPGPTSPLHF. CDR3 nucleotides: TGTGCCAGCAGCCCGCCAGGGCCTACTTCACCCCTCCACTTT. The rearrangement uses TRBV27 and TRBJ1-6, with D possibly matching TRBD1 (5 bases). The V gene's germline CDR1 is MNHEY and CDR2 SMNVEV (reference sequence). Trimming took off 6 bases at V and 9 bases at J, with 15 bases between the two ends. The CDR3 sequence is 14 residues long.

This clone was seen a handful of times. This chain joins TRBV18 and TRBJ2-7; D is perhaps TRBD1 (6 bases). This CDR3 contains 14 residues. V shed 3 bases and J shed 4 bases, with 13 bases lying between them. CDR1 is KGHSH, CDR2 LQKENI, per germline. CDR3 sequence: CASSPQTGSYEQYF. The CDR3 DNA sequence: TGTGCCAGCTCACCCCAAACAGGGTCGTACGAGCAGTACTTC.